The sequence of this T cell receptor beta chain was determined in a study of T cell repertoires in cytomegalovirus infection. Comments on this clonotype: What it binds is not known.

Germline V CDR1 and CDR2: MNHEY, SMNVEV (reference sequence). Trimming took off 5 bases at V and 1 base at J, with 18 bases between the two ends. The CDR3 loop spans 16 amino acids. Each CDR3 protein gets one entry after TCRdb re-called the reads with MiXCR. Seen here are under 200,000 distinct CDR3 sequences, about 22% observed once, and the top ten hold under 30%. This TCR came from a human donor in good health (CMV status not recorded). Some clones in this sample may be carry-over from other donors' samples. The J gene is TRBJ2-7, the V gene TRBV27; tentatively, D is TRBD1 (6 bases). The specimen was CD8+ T cells from cultured PBMCs, collected from culture after CMV antigen stimulation. The CDR3 bases are TGTGCCAGCAGTCCATCGACAGGAGACAGATCCTACGAGCAGTACTTC. Its translation is CASSPSTGDRSYEQYF.